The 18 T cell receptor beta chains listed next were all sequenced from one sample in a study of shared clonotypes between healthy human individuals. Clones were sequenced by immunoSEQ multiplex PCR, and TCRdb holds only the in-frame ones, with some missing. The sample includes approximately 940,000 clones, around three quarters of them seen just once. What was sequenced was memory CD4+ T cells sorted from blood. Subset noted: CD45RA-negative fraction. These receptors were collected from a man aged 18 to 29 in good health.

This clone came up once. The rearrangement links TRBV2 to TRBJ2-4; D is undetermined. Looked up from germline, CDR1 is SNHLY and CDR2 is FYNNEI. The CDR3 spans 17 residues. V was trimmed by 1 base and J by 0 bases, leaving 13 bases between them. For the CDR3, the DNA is TGTGCCAGCAGTGAAGAGGATAATCGCGCAGCCAAAAACATTCAGTACTTC. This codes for CASSEEDNRAAKNIQYF.

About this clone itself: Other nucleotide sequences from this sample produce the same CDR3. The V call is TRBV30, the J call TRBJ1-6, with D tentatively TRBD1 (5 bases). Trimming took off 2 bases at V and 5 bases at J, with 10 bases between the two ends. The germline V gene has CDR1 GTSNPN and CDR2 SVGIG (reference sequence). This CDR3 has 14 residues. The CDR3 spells CAWSHGGDNSPLHF. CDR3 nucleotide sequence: TGTGCCTGGAGTCACGGAGGGGATAATTCACCCCTCCACTTT.

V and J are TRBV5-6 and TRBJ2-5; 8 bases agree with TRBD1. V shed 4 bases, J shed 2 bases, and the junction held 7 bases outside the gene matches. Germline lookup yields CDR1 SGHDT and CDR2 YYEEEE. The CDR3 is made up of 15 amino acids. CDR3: CASSRRGQAQETQYF. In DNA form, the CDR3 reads TGTGCCAGCAGCCGCAGGGGACAGGCGCAAGAGACCCAGTACTTC.

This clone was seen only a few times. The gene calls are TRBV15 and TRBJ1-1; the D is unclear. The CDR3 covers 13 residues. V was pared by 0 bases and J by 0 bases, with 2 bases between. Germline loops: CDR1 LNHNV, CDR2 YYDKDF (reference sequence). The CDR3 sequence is CATSRDLNTEAFF. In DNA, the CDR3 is TGTGCCACCAGCAGAGACCTGAACACTGAAGCTTTCTTT.

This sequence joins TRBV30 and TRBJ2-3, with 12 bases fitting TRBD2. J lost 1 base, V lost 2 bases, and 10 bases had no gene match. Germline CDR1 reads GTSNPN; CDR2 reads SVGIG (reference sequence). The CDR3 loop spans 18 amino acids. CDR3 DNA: TGTGCCTGGAGTTTTGGACTAGCGGGGAGTTGGGGCACAGATACGCAGTATTTT. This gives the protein CAWSFGLAGSWGTDTQYF.

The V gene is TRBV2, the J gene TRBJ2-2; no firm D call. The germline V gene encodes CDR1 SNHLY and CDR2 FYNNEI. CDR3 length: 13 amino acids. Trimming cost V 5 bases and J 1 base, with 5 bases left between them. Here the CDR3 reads CASSRQNTGELFF. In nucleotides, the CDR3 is TGTGCCAGCAGTCGACAGAACACCGGGGAGCTGTTTTTT.

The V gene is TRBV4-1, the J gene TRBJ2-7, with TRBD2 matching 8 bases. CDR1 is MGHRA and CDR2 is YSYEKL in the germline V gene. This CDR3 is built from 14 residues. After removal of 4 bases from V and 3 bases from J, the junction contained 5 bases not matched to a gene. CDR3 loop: CASSLSGGVYEQYF. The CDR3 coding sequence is TGCGCCAGCAGCCTGAGCGGGGGAGTCTACGAGCAGTACTTC.

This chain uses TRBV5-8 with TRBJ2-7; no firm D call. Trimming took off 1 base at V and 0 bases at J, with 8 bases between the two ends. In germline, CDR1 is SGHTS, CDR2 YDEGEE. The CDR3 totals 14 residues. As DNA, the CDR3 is TGTGCCAGCAGCTTGATTAGAATCTCCTACGAGCAGTACTTC. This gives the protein CASSLIRISYEQYF.

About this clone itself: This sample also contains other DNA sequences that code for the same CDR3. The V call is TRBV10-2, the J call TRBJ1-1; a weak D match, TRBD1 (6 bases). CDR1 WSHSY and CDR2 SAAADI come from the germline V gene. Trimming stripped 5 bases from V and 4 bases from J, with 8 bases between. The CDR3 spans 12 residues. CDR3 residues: CASSLGATEAFF. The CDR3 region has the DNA TGCGCCAGCAGTTTGGGGGCCACTGAAGCTTTCTTT.

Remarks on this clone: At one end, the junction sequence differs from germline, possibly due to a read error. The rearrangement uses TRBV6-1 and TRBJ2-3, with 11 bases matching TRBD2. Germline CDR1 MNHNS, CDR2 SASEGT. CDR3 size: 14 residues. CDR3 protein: CAGRLAGKSDTQYF. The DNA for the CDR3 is TGTGCCGGCAGACTAGCGGGAAAGTCAGATACGCAGTATTTT.

The CDR3 region has the DNA TGTGCCAGCAGTTCGCGGGGGGAGACCCAGTACTTC. This encodes CASSSRGETQYF. The rearrangement uses TRBV6-6 and TRBJ2-5, with TRBD2 matching over 7 bases. After removal of 4 bases from V and 5 bases from J, the junction contained 1 base not matched to a gene. The CDR3 is made up of 12 amino acids. CDR1 and CDR2 from the germline V gene are MNHNY and SVGAGI (reference sequence).

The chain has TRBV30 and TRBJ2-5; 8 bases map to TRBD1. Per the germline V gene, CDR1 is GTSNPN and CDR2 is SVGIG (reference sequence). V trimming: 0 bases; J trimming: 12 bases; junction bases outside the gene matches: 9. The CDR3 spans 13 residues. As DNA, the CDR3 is TGTGCCTGGAGTGTAAAGCCCTCGGACAGGGAGTACTTC. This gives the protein CAWSVKPSDREYF.

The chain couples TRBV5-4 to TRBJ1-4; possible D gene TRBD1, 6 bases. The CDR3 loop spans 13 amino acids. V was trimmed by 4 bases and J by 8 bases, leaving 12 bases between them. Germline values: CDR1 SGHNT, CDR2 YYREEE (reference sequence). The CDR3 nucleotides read TGTGCCAGCAGCCGGAACGGGGGCGAAAAACTGTTTTTT. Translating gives CASSRNGGEKLFF.

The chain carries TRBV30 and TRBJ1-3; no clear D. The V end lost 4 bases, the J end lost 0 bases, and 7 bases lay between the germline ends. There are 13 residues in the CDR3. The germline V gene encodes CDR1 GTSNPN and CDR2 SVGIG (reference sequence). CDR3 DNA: TGTGCCTGGAAGACGCACTCTGGAAACACCATATATTTT. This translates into CAWKTHSGNTIYF.

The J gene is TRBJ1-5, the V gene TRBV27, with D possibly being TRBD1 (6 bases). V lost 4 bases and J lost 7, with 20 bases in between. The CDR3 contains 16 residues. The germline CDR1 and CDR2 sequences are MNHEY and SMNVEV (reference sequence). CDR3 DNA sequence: TGTGCCAGCAGTTCCAACCAGGGGAAAACGTGGCAGCCCCAGCATTTT. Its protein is CASSSNQGKTWQPQHF.

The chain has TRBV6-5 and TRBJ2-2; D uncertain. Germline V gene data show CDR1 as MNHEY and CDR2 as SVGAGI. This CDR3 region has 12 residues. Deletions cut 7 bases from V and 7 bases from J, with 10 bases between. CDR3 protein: CASNSPNGELFF. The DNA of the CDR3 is TGTGCCAGCAACTCCCCGAACGGGGAGCTGTTTTTT.

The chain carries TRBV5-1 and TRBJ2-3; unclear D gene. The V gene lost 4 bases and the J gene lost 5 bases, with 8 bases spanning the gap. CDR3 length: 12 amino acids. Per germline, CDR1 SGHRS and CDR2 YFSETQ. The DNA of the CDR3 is TGCGCCAGCAGCCAATATGTAGATACGCAGTATTTT. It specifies CASSQYVDTQYF.

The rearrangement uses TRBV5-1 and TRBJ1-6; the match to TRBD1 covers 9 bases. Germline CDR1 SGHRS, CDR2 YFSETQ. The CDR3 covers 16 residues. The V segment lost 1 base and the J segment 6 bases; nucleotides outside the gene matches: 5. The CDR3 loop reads CASSLTGTGTNSPLHF. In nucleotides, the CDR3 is TGCGCCAGCAGCTTGACCGGGACAGGGACTAATTCACCCCTCCACTTT.